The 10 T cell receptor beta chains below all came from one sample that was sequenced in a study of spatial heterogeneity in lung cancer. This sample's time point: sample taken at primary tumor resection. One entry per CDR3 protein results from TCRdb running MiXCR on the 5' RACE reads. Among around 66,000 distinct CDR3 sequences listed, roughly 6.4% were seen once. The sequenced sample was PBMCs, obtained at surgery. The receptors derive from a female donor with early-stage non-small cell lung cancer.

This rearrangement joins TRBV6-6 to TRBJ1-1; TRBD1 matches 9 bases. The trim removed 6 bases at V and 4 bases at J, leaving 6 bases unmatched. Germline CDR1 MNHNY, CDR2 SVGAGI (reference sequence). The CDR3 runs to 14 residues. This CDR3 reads CASRTGGRGTEAFF. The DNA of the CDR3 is TGTGCCAGCAGGACAGGGGGACGGGGCACTGAAGCTTTCTTT.

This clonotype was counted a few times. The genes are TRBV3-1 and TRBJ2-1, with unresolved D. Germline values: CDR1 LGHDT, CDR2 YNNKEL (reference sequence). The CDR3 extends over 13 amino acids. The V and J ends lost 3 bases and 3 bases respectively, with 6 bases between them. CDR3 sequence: CASSQGSYNEQFF. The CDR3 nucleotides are TGTGCCAGCAGCCAGGGAAGCTACAATGAGCAGTTCTTC.

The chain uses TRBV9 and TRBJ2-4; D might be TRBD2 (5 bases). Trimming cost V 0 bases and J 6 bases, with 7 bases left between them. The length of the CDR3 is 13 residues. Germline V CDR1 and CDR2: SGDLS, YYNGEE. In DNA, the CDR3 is TGTGCCAGCAGCGTAGACGGGGTAAACATTCAGTACTTC. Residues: CASSVDGVNIQYF.

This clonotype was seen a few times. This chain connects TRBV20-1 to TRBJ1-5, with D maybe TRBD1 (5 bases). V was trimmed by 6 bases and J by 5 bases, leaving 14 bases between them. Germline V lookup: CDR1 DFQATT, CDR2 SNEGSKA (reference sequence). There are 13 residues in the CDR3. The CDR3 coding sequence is TGCAGTGCCGGGTGGGGAGGGGATCAGCCCCAGCATTTT. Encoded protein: CSAGWGGDQPQHF.

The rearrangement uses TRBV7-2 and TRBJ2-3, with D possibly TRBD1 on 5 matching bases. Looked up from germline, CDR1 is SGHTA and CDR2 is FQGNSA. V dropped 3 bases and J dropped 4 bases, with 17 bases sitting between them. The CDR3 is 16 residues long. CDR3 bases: TGTGCCAGCAGCTTGTTCGCGGTTAAAGGGGCAGATACGCAGTATTTT. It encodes CASSLFAVKGADTQYF.

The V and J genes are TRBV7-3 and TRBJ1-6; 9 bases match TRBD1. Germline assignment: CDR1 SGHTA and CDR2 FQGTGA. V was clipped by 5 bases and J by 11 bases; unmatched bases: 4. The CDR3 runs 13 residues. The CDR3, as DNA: TGTGCCAGCAGCCGGGACAGGGAGACACCCCTCCACTTT. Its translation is CASSRDRETPLHF.

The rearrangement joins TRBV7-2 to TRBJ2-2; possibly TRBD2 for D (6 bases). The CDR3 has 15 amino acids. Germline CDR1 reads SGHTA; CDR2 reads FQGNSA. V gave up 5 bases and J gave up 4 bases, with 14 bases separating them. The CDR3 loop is CASSRERVGTGELFF. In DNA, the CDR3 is TGTGCCAGCAGCCGGGAGAGGGTCGGCACCGGGGAGCTGTTTTTT.

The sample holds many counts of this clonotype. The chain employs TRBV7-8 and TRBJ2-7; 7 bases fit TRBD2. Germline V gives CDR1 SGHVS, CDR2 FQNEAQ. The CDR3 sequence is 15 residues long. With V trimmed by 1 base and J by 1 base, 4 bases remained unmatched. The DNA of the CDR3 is TGTGCCAGCAGCTTAGTGGGGGGGATGTCCTACGAGCAGTACTTC. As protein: CASSLVGGMSYEQYF.

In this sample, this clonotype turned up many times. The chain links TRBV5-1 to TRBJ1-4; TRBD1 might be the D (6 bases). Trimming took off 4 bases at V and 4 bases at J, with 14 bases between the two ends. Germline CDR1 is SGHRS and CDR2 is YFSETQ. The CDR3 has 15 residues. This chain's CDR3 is CASSRTVDYNEKLFF. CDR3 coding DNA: TGCGCCAGCAGCCGGACAGTCGATTATAATGAAAAACTGTTTTTT.

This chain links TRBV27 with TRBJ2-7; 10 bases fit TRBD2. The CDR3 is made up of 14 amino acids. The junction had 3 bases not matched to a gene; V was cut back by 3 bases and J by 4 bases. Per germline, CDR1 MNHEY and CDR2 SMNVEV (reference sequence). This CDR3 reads CASSFGLAVYEQYF. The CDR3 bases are TGTGCCAGCAGTTTCGGACTAGCGGTTTACGAGCAGTACTTC.